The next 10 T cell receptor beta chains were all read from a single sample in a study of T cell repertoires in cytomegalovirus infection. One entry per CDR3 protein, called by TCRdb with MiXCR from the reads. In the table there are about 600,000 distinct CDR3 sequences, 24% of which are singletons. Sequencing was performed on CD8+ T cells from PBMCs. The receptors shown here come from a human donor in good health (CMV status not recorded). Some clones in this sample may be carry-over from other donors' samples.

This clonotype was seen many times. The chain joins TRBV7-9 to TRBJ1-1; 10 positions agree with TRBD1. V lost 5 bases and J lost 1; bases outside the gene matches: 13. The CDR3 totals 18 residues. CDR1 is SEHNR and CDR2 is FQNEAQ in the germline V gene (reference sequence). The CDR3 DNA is TGTGCCAGCAGCCCTGGGGACAGGGGCCGAGTGGGGAACACTGAAGCTTTCTTT. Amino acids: CASSPGDRGRVGNTEAFF.

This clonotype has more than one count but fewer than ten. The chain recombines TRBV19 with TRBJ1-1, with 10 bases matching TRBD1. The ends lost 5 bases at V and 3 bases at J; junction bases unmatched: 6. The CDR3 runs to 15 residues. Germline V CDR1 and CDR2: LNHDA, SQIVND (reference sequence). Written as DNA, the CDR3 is TGTGCCAGTAGTCCCCCCGGACAGGGGGACACTGAAGCTTTCTTT. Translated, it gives CASSPPGQGDTEAFF.

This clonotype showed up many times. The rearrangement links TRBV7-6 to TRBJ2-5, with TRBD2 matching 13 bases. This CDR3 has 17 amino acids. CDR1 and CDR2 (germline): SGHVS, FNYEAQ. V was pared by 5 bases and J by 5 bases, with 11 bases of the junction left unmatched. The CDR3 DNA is TGTGCCAGCAGCCCCCAGACTAGCGGGGGGCTTAGGGAGACCCAGTACTTC. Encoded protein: CASSPQTSGGLRETQYF.

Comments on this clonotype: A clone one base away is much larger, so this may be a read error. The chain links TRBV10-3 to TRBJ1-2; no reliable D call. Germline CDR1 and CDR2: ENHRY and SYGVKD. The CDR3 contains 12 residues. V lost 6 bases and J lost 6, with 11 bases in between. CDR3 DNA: TGTGCCATCAGACTGGGGATCGATGGCTACACCTTC. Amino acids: CAIRLGIDGYTF.

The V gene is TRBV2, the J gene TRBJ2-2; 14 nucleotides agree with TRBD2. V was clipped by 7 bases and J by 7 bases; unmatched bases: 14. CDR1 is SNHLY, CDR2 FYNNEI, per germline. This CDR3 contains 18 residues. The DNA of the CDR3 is TGTGCCAGCAATTTACTGACTAGCGGGGGGGTCGGCGGCGGGGAGCTGTTTTTT. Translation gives CASNLLTSGGVGGGELFF.

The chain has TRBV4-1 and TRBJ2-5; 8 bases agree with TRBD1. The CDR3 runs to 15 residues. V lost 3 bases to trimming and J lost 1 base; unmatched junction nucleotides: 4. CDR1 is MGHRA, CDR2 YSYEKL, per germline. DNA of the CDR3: TGCGCCAGCAGCCATTCGACAGGGGTCCAAGAGACCCAGTACTTC. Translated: CASSHSTGVQETQYF.

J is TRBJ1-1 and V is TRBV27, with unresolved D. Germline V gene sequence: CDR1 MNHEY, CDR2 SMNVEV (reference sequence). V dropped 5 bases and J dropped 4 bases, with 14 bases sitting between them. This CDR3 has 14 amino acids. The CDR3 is CASSPGPMSTEAFF. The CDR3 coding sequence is TGTGCCAGCAGTCCGGGCCCCATGAGCACTGAAGCTTTCTTT.

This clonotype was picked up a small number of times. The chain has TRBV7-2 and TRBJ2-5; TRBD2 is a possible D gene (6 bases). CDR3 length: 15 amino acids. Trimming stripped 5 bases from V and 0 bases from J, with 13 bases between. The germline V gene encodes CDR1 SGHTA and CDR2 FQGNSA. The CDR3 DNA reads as TGTGCCAGCAGCCGGGACTCTTCCCACCAAGAGACCCAGTACTTC. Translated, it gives CASSRDSSHQETQYF.

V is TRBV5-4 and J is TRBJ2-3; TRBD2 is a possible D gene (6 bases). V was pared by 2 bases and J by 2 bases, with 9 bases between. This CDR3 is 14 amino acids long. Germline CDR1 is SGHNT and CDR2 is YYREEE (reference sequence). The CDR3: CASSFLADTDTQYF. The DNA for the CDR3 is TGTGCCAGCAGCTTTTTAGCGGACACAGATACGCAGTATTTT. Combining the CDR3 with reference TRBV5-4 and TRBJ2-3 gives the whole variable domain ETGVTQSPTHLIKTRGQQVTLRCSSQSGHNTVSWYQQALGQGPQFIFQYYREEENGRGNFPPRFSGLQFPNYSSELNVNALELDDSALYLCASSFLADTDTQYFGPGTRLTVL.

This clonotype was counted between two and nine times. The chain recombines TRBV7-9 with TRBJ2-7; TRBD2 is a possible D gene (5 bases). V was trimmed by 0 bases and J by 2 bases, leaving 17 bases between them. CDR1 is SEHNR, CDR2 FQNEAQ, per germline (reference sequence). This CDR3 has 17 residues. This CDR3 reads CASSLAQGGSRAYEQYF. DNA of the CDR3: TGTGCCAGCAGCTTAGCCCAAGGAGGTAGTCGGGCCTACGAGCAGTACTTC.